This T cell receptor (beta chain) appears in the sequencing data of a study of human T cells and chemical hapten exposure. From germline, CDR1 is LGHDT and CDR2 YNNKEL (reference sequence). This CDR3 is 13 amino acids long. V was trimmed by 8 bases and J by 2 bases, leaving 9 bases between them. This clonotype was seen at least ten times. TCRdb re-called the RACE reads with MiXCR, one entry per CDR3 protein. Here the sample spans tens of thousands of distinct CDR3 sequences, roughly a tenth being singletons. Time point described: pre-sensitization, week 0. Described treatment: therapeutic diphenylcyclopropenone sensitization with weekly scalp DPC. Before extraction, the whole blood was not fractionated, and total RNA was taken from it.

This TCR derives from a woman aged 30 to 39 with alopecia areata. Some clones in this sample may be carry-over from other donors' samples. The sequencing used whole blood, collected in connection with sensitization to the hapten diphenylcyclopropenone (DPC). This chain joins TRBV3-1 and TRBJ2-2; no definite D call. The CDR3 DNA follows: TGTGCCAGCTCGTGGGTCAACACCGGGGAGCTGTTTTTT. Amino acids: CASSWVNTGELFF.